The TCR beta chain under discussion was sequenced for a study of T cell repertoires in cytomegalovirus infection. About the study: Selection of CMV epitopes for the study included recently identified HLA-C-restricted and well-studied HLA-B-restricted ones.

Study-wide findings and caveats: HLA-C-restricted CMV-specific TCR beta clonotypes were dominant in the ex vivo response.

With V trimmed by 5 bases and J by 7 bases, 8 bases remained unmatched. The CDR3 is made up of 15 amino acids. MiXCR, applied by TCRdb to the reads, yields one record per CDR3 protein. The repertoire holds about 220,000 distinct CDR3 sequences, around 35% seen once, with approximately 60% in the top ten. As regards this clonotype: Its specificity is unknown.

J is TRBJ2-1 and V is TRBV12-3 or TRBV12-4; 10 bases agree with TRBD2. This sequence originates from a human donor in good health (CMV status not recorded). Some clones in this sample may be carry-over from other donors' samples. This sample comprised CD8+ T cells from cultured PBMCs, obtained from culture after CMV antigen stimulation. The CDR3: CASSGPGLAKNEQFF. DNA for the CDR3: TGTGCCAGCAGTGGACCGGGACTAGCGAAGAATGAGCAGTTCTTC.